This T cell receptor beta chain was recovered during a study of T cell changes during pregnancy in multiple sclerosis. Assay used: immunoSEQ multiplex PCR; TCRdb lists only in-frame clones, some missing. This sample yields 26,000 or so clones, of which around 90% are seen a single time; roughly 0.6% belongs to the top ten. Germline assignment: CDR1 SGHTA and CDR2 FQGNSA. The CDR3 runs to 15 residues. V shed 5 bases, J shed 4 bases, and the junction held 10 bases outside the gene matches. This clone occurred a few times. The chain combines TRBV7-2 with TRBJ2-5, with 7 bases identical to TRBD2. Material: CD4+ T cells from peripheral blood mononuclear cells, obtained in the first trimester of pregnancy. The TCR comes from a female donor in good health, enrolled as a control in a pregnancy study. The CDR3 loop reads CASSREGRGIETQYF. The CDR3 DNA is TGTGCCAGCAGCCGTGAGGGGAGGGGTATAGAGACCCAGTACTTC. Based on the CDR3 plus reference TRBV7-2 and TRBJ2-5, the full variable domain is GAGVSQSPSNKVTEKGKDVELRCDPISGHTALYWYRQSLGQGLEFLIYFQGNSAPDKSGLPSDRFSAERTGGSVSTLTIQRTQQEDSAVYLCASSREGRGIETQYFGPGTRLLVL.